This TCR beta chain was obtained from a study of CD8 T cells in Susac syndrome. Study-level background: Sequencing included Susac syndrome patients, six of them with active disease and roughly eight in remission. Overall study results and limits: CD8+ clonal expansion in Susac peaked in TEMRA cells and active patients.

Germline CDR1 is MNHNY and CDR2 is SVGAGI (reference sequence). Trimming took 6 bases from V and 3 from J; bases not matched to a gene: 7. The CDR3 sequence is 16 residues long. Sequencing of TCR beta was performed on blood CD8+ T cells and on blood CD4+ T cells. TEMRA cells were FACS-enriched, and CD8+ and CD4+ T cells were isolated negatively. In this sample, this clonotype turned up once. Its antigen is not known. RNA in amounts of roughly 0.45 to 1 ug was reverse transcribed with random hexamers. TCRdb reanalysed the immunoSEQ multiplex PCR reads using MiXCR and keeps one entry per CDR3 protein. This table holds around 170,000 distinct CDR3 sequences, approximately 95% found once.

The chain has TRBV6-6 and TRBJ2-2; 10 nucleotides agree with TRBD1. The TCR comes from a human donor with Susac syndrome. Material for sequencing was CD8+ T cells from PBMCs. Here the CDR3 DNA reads TGTGCCAGCAGCCTGACAGGGGGCGGGCACACCGGGGAGCTGTTTTTT. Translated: CASSLTGGGHTGELFF.